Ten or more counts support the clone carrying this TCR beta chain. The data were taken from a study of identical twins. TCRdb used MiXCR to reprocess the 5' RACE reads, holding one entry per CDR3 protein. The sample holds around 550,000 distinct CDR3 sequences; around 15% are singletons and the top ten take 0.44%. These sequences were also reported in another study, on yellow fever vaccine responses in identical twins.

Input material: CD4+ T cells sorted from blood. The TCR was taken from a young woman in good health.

This CDR3 is CASSLTSNTEAFF. CDR3 DNA: TGTGCCAGCAGCCTGACATCGAACACTGAAGCTTTCTTT. This chain uses TRBV12-3 or TRBV12-4 with TRBJ1-1, with D unclear. Trimming pared 6 bases from V and 1 base from J, leaving 9 bases between. This CDR3 is built from 13 residues.